This T cell receptor (beta chain) was documented in a study of OX40 agonist ivuxolimab in advanced cancers. Study overall: Of the participants, about 40% had some prior anti-PD-1, anti-PD-L1 or anti-CTLA-4 therapy, which was allowed.

Comments on this clone: Its antigen is as yet unknown.

Whole-study results and caveats: Among the lowest levels of clonal expansion were found in partial responders at 0.1-3.0 mg/kg.

Enrollment shut out patients with autoimmune disease history or systemic immunosuppression. Baseline was the first blood sampling point, followed by cycle 4 day 1 and cycle 7 day 1. The germline gives CDR1 SEHNR, CDR2 FQNEAQ (reference sequence). With V trimmed by 5 bases and J by 4 bases, 7 bases remained unmatched. This CDR3 is built from 14 residues. Profiled with immunoSEQ multiplex PCR; TCRdb holds only in-frame clones, not every one. Here the sample spans almost 80,000 clones, about four fifths being singletons. The sample consisted of CD4+ or CD8+ T cells sorted from blood, taken in a trial of the OX40 agonist ivuxolimab. The TCR originated in an adult with an advanced solid tumor such as melanoma, head and neck, liver or kidney cancer. V and J are TRBV7-9 and TRBJ2-7; 8 bases fit TRBD2. The CDR3 region has the DNA TGTGCCAGCAGCCGGGACTTAGCGGGATACGAGCAGTACTTC. Translated, it gives CASSRDLAGYEQYF.